The 29 T cell receptor beta chains below were found in one sample sequenced in a study of post-analysis software for immune sequencing data. No antigens are known for them. Built from TCR beta cDNA, the libraries had unique molecular identifiers in them. A single record per CDR3 protein comes from TCRdb applying MiXCR to the PCR reads. The sample has approximately 730,000 distinct CDR3 sequences, roughly 46% seen once. Findings and caveats of the study: Patients showed TRBV5-6, TRBV5-1 and TRBV20-1 among five TRBV segments more frequent than in controls.

The sample comprised blood. The source is a girl aged 10 to 17 with multiple sclerosis.

The chain is built from TRBV2 and TRBJ2-7, with no clear D. This CDR3 has 13 residues. Germline V gives CDR1 SNHLY, CDR2 FYNNEI. V was cut by 6 bases and J by 6 bases, with 15 bases left in between. The CDR3 sequence is CASRGTGVGEQYF. CDR3 DNA: TGTGCCAGCAGGGGTACGGGTGTGGGCGAGCAGTACTTC.

This clonotype has only a few counts. The CDR3 region is CSANLGPQETQYF. The CDR3 DNA sequence: TGCAGTGCTAACTTAGGACCCCAAGAGACCCAGTACTTC. This chain connects TRBV20-1 to TRBJ2-5; unclear D gene. Germline CDR1 reads DFQATT; CDR2 reads SNEGSKA (reference sequence). The CDR3 has 13 amino acids. Trimming left V 4 bases short and J 1 base short, with 10 bases between.

The rearrangement joins TRBV7-6 to TRBJ2-5; 8 nucleotides match TRBD1. Per the germline V gene, CDR1 is SGHVS and CDR2 is FNYEAQ. Trimming at V came to 5 bases and at J to 5 bases, leaving 10 bases not matched to a gene. This CDR3 comprises 15 residues. The CDR3 nucleotides are TGTGCCAGCAGCAGCACAGGGGGAATGGGGGAGACCCAGTACTTC. Translation gives CASSSTGGMGETQYF.

Worth noting for this clonotype: The junction does not match germline at one end; this may be a read error. The V and J genes are TRBV12-5 and TRBJ2-2; 8 bases fit TRBD2. Germline-derived CDR1 and CDR2 are LGHNT and FRNRAP. The CDR3 loop spans 15 amino acids. In DNA, the CDR3 is TGTGCCAGTGTCATGGGACTAGAGACAGCCGGGGAGCTGTTTTTT. Amino acids: CASVMGLETAGELFF.

This clonotype was picked up a small number of times. The V and J genes are TRBV7-4 and TRBJ1-2; 9 bases line up with TRBD1. The ends lost 6 bases at V and 4 bases at J; junction bases unmatched: 15. The CDR3 runs 17 residues. Looked up from germline, CDR1 is SGHVT and CDR2 is SQSDAQ. CDR3 loop: CASRLRDREEICYGYTF. The CDR3 DNA is TGTGCCAGCAGACTCCGGGACAGGGAGGAGATTTGCTATGGCTACACCTTC.

The genes are TRBV27 and TRBJ1-6; D is perhaps TRBD1 (5 bases). Trimming shortened V by 4 bases and J by 10 bases, and 8 bases separated the two germline ends. Germline loops: CDR1 MNHEY, CDR2 SMNVEV (reference sequence). The CDR3 has 12 residues. The CDR3 region is CASSSGRSPLHF. The CDR3 DNA sequence: TGTGCCAGCAGTTCGGGGCGATCACCCCTCCACTTT.

The CDR3 DNA is TGCAGTGCTAGATTCCCAGGGGTGGACACTGAAGCTTTCTTT. Protein sequence: CSARFPGVDTEAFF. This chain links TRBV20-1 with TRBJ1-1; perhaps TRBD1 as D (6 bases). The CDR3 runs 14 residues. Between the trimmed V and J ends, which lost 2 bases and 3 bases, there was a span of 13 bases. Germline V gene data show CDR1 as DFQATT and CDR2 as SNEGSKA (reference sequence).

This clonotype has just a few counts. The J gene is TRBJ2-7, the V gene TRBV4-2; TRBD2 agrees at 12 bases. Unmatched junction bases numbered 9, after V lost 7 bases and J lost 5 bases. Germline CDR1 LGHNA, CDR2 YNFKEQ. The CDR3 sequence is 15 residues long. The CDR3 bases are TGTGCCAGCATGCTAGCGGGAGGGCTGCCCGACGAGCAGTACTTC. Protein: CASMLAGGLPDEQYF.

There are a few counts of this clonotype. The chain links TRBV7-8 to TRBJ2-3, with TRBD2 identical over 15 bases. The V and J ends lost 5 bases and 0 bases, in that order; junction bases with no gene match: 6. This CDR3 has 18 amino acids. Germline CDR1 SGHVS, CDR2 FQNEAQ. CDR3 in amino acids: CASSPPGLAGGSTDTQYF. DNA for the CDR3: TGTGCCAGCAGCCCCCCGGGACTAGCGGGGGGAAGCACAGATACGCAGTATTTT.

The rearrangement uses TRBV25-1 and TRBJ1-4, with TRBD1 matching over 8 bases. The length of the CDR3 is 15 residues. The J segment lost 8 bases and the V segment lost 3 bases, leaving 8 bases of the junction unmatched. Germline CDR1 and CDR2: MGHDK and SYGVNS. CDR3 in amino acids: CASSDSSGQAEKLFF. DNA for the CDR3: TGTGCCAGCAGTGACAGTTCGGGACAGGCGGAAAAACTGTTTTTT.

The chain couples TRBV6-1 to TRBJ1-1; D possibly corresponds to TRBD1 (6 bases). V dropped 6 bases and J dropped 6 bases, with 17 bases sitting between them. Per germline, CDR1 MNHNS and CDR2 SASEGT. CDR3 length: 14 residues. DNA for the CDR3: TGTGCCAGCAGACCTCGGACAGCCAACGCTGAAGCTTTCTTT. Amino acids: CASRPRTANAEAFF.

This rearrangement joins TRBV6-2 or TRBV6-3 to TRBJ1-1, with D possibly TRBD1 on 6 matching bases. The V and J ends lost 2 bases and 4 bases respectively, with 17 bases between them. The germline gives CDR1 MNHEY, CDR2 SVGEGT. CDR3 length: 16 amino acids. The CDR3 region is CASSYGGAGWVTEAFF. The CDR3 nucleotides are TGTGCCAGCAGTTACGGGGGGGCCGGATGGGTCACTGAAGCTTTCTTT.

The rearrangement joins TRBV29-1 to TRBJ2-7, with 8 bases matching TRBD2. The V segment lost 6 bases and the J segment 4 bases; nucleotides outside the gene matches: 8. CDR1 is SQVTM, CDR2 ANQGSEA, per germline. The CDR3 is 13 residues long. Written as DNA, the CDR3 is TGCAGCGTCTTAGCGGGATCGGGGTACGAGCAGTACTTC. Translated, it gives CSVLAGSGYEQYF.

This chain joins TRBV7-9 and TRBJ1-2, with 7 positions matching TRBD1. This CDR3 contains 14 residues. Germline V CDR1 and CDR2: SEHNR, FQNEAQ (reference sequence). The V and J ends lost 5 bases and 8 bases, in that order; junction bases with no gene match: 11. Written as DNA, the CDR3 is TGTGCCAGCAGCCCCAAACAGGGGTCGGAAGGCTACACCTTC. As protein: CASSPKQGSEGYTF.

This sequence joins TRBV2 and TRBJ2-4; no clear D gene. Trimming cost V 4 bases and J 2 bases, with 9 bases left between them. The length of the CDR3 is 14 residues. Germline V gene data show CDR1 as SNHLY and CDR2 as FYNNEI. CDR3 nucleotide sequence: TGTGCCAGCAGTGTCGTGGCGACCAAAAACATTCAGTACTTC. Translation: CASSVVATKNIQYF. Complete variable domain (other parts from reference TRBV2 and TRBJ2-4): EPEVTQTPSHQVTQMGQEVILRCVPISNHLYFYWYRQILGQKVEFLVSFYNNEISEKSEIFDDQFSVERPDGSNFTLKIRSTKLEDSAMYFCASSVVATKNIQYFGAGTRLSVL.

The J gene is TRBJ2-3, the V gene TRBV27; D uncertain. V dropped 5 bases and J dropped 6 bases, with 18 bases sitting between them. This CDR3 has 15 amino acids. Germline V lookup: CDR1 MNHEY, CDR2 SMNVEV (reference sequence). The CDR3, as DNA: TGTGCCAGCAGTCCAGGCAGGCTTCTCTCGGATACGCAGTATTTT. Its protein product is CASSPGRLLSDTQYF.

The genes are TRBV6-5 and TRBJ2-7, with TRBD1 matching 10 bases. CDR1 is MNHEY and CDR2 is SVGAGI in the germline V gene. The V gene end was trimmed by 5 bases and the J gene end by 6 bases; junction bases not matched to a gene: 7. The CDR3 has 14 residues. CDR3 coding DNA: TGTGCCAGCAGTCGGGACAGGGGATGGGGCGAGCAGTACTTC. This encodes CASSRDRGWGEQYF.

The chain has TRBV6-1 and TRBJ1-2; D may be TRBD1 (5 bases). The V end lost 8 bases, the J end lost 6 bases, and 22 bases lay between the germline ends. CDR1 MNHNS and CDR2 SASEGT come from the germline V gene. This CDR3 has 15 residues. CDR3 coding DNA: TGTGCCAGCGGTCATAGGGGAACCCCCCTAAATGGCTACACCTTC. Encoded protein: CASGHRGTPLNGYTF.

The chain carries TRBV29-1 and TRBJ2-1, with 10 bases that match TRBD2. Germline trimming cut 4 bases from V and 7 bases from J; bases unmatched to any gene: 10. CDR1 SQVTM and CDR2 ANQGSEA come from the germline V gene. The CDR3 extends over 15 amino acids. The CDR3 here is CSVGGGLAGVNEQFF. DNA for the CDR3: TGCAGCGTTGGCGGAGGGCTAGCGGGAGTAAATGAGCAGTTCTTC.

This rearrangement joins TRBV20-1 to TRBJ2-7; 7 nucleotides line up with TRBD1. This CDR3 is 13 amino acids long. Germline assignment: CDR1 DFQATT and CDR2 SNEGSKA (reference sequence). The J segment lost 5 bases and the V segment lost 6 bases, leaving 10 bases of the junction unmatched. Here the CDR3 reads CSAIQGVSHEQYF. The CDR3 region has the DNA TGCAGTGCCATTCAGGGGGTTAGCCACGAGCAGTACTTC.

This clonotype was seen a few times. The chain has TRBV20-1 and TRBJ2-7, with D tentatively TRBD2 (6 bases). The CDR3 length is 15 residues. Germline V gene data show CDR1 as DFQATT and CDR2 as SNEGSKA (reference sequence). The ends were cut back, 3 bases at V and 5 bases at J, with 20 bases in the middle. The CDR3 spells CSASAGAGWTNEQYF. CDR3 in DNA: TGCAGTGCTAGTGCCGGGGCAGGGTGGACTAACGAGCAGTACTTC.

This clonotype was seen more than once but under ten times. One base away lies a much larger clone, so this may be a sequencing read error. V and J are TRBV7-9 and TRBJ2-1; 10 positions match TRBD2. The CDR3 extends over 15 amino acids. Germline loops: CDR1 SEHNR, CDR2 FQNEAQ (reference sequence). V lost 1 base to trimming and J lost 5 bases; unmatched junction nucleotides: 2. The CDR3 region has the DNA TGTGCCAGCAGCTTAGGGACTAGCGGTGACAATGAGCAGTTCTTC. The encoded protein is CASSLGTSGDNEQFF.

This clonotype has a handful of counts. The V call is TRBV6-1, the J call TRBJ2-2, with D perhaps given as TRBD1 or TRBD2 (6 bases each). Germline lookup yields CDR1 MNHNS and CDR2 SASEGT. With 1 base removed from V and 7 bases from J, the gap between germline ends came to 13 bases. This CDR3 contains 15 residues. The CDR3 DNA reads TGTGCCAGCAGTGAAGTGGCCGGGGGCAACGGGGAGCTGTTTTTT. Translating it yields CASSEVAGGNGELFF.

The CDR3 sequence is CASSLTGGAWTEAFF. CDR3 nucleotide sequence: TGTGCCAGCAGCTTAACCGGGGGGGCGTGGACTGAAGCTTTCTTT. The chain recombines TRBV7-3 with TRBJ1-1; D may be TRBD1 (6 bases). Germline-derived CDR1 and CDR2 are SGHTA and FQGTGA. The CDR3 loop spans 15 amino acids. V was pared by 0 bases and J by 5 bases, with 13 bases between. Drawing the rest from reference TRBV7-3 and TRBJ1-1, the complete variable domain is GAGVSQTPSNKVTEKGKYVELRCDPISGHTALYWYRQSLGQGPEFLIYFQGTGAADDSGLPNDRFFAVRPEGSVSTLKIQRTERGDSAVYLCASSLTGGAWTEAFFGQGTRLTVV.

The J gene is TRBJ2-1, the V gene TRBV29-1, with D hard to call. The germline V gene encodes CDR1 SQVTM and CDR2 ANQGSEA. The V end was cut by 6 bases, the J end by 0 bases, with 12 bases between. The CDR3 covers 14 residues. CDR3 DNA sequence: TGCAGCGTCCCGTCCGAGAGCTCCTACAATGAGCAGTTCTTC. Translation gives CSVPSESSYNEQFF.

This clonotype was seen a few times. V usage is TRBV15 and J usage is TRBJ1-2, with D unresolved. V was trimmed by 2 bases and J by 2 bases, leaving 15 bases between them. This CDR3 has 16 amino acids. CDR1 LNHNV and CDR2 YYDKDF come from the germline V gene (reference sequence). CDR3 coding DNA: TGTGCCACCAGCAGAAACTCCGGACTAACCAACTATGGCTACACCTTC. It codes for CATSRNSGLTNYGYTF.

The chain has TRBV12-3 or TRBV12-4 and TRBJ2-1, with 10 bases lining up with TRBD2. V was clipped by 6 bases and J by 3 bases; unmatched bases: 14. The CDR3 totals 18 residues. CDR3 region: CASRPRVLAGDLYNEQFF. The CDR3 DNA sequence: TGTGCCAGCAGACCCCGGGTGCTAGCGGGAGACCTCTACAATGAGCAGTTCTTC.

This clonotype has a handful of counts. V usage is TRBV7-2 and J usage is TRBJ2-7; TRBD2 matches 10 bases. CDR1 and CDR2 from the germline V gene are SGHTA and FQGNSA. V dropped 5 bases and J dropped 6; count of bases not matched to a gene: 4. The CDR3 runs 13 residues. CDR3 coding DNA: TGTGCCAGCAGCGTTACTAGCGGGATCGAGCAGTACTTC. Amino acid sequence: CASSVTSGIEQYF.

The V and J genes are TRBV7-2 and TRBJ2-5; TRBD1 matches at 7 bases. The J call may be faulty, since TRBJ2-7 better matches the DNA end. This CDR3 has 15 amino acids. Looked up from germline, CDR1 is SGHTA and CDR2 is FQGNSA. The CDR3 spells CASSGWDSTFYEQYF. For the CDR3, the DNA is TGTGCCAGCAGCGGATGGGACAGCACATTTTACGAGCAGTACTTC.